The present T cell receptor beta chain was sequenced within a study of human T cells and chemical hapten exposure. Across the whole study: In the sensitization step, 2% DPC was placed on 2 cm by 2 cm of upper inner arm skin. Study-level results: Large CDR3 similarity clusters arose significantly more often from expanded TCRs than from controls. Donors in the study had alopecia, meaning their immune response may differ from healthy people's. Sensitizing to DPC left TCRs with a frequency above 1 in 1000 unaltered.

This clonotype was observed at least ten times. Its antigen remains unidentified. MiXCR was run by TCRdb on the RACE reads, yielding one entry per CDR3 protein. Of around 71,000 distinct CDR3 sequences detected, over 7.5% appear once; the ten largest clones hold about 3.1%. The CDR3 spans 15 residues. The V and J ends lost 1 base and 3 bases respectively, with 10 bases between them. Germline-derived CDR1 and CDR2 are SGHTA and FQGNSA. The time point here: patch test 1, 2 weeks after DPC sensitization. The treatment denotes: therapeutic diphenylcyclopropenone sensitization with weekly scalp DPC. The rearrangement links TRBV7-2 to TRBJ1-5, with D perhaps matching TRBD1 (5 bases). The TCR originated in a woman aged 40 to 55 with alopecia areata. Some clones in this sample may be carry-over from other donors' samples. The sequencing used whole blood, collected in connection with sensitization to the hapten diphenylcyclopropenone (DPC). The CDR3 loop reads CASSLDSGNNQPQHF. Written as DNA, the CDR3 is TGTGCCAGCAGCTTAGATTCAGGGAACAATCAGCCCCAGCATTTT.